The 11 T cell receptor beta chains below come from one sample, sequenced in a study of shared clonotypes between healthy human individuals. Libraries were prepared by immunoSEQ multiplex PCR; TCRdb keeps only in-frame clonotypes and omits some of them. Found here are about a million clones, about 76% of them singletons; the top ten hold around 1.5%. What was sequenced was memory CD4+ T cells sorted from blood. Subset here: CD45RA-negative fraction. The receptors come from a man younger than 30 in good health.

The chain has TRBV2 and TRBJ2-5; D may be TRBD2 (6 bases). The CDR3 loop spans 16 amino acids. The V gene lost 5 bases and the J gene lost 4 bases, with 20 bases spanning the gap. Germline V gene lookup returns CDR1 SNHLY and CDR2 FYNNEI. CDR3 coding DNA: TGTGCCAGCAGTATCTCGGGACGACGGGGAGGAGAGACCCAGTACTTC. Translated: CASSISGRRGGETQYF.

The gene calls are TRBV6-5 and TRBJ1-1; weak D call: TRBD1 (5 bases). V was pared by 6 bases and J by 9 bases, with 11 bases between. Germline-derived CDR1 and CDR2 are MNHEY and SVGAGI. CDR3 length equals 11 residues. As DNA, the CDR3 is TGTGCCAGCAGGATAGACAGTAAAGCTTTCTTT. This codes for CASRIDSKAFF.

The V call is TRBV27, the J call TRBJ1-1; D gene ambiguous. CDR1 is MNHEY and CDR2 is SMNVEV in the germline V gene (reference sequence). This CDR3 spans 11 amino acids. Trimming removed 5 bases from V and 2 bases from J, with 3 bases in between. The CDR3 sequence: CASSRNTEAFF. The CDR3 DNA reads TGTGCCAGCAGTCGAAACACTGAAGCTTTCTTT.

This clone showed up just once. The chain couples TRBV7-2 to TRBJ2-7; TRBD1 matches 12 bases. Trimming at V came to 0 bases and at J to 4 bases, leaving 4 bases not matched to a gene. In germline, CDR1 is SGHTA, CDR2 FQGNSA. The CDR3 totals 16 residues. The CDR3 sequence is CASSLAPGQGAYEQYF. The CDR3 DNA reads TGTGCCAGCAGCTTAGCCCCGGGACAGGGGGCATACGAGCAGTACTTC. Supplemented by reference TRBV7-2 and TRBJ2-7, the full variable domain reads GAGVSQSPSNKVTEKGKDVELRCDPISGHTALYWYRQSLGQGLEFLIYFQGNSAPDKSGLPSDRFSAERTGGSVSTLTIQRTQQEDSAVYLCASSLAPGQGAYEQYFGPGTRLTVT.

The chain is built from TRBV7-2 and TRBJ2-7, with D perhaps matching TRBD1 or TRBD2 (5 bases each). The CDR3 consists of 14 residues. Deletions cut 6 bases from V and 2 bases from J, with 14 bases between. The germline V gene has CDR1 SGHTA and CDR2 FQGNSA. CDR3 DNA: TGTGCCAGCAGTCGGGACCGCCTAACCTACGAGCAGTACTTC. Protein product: CASSRDRLTYEQYF.

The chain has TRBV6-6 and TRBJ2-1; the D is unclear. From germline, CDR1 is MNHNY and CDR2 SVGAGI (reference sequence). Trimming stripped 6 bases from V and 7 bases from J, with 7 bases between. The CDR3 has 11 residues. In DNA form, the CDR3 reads TGTGCCAGCAGAATGGGGAATGAGCAGTTCTTC. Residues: CASRMGNEQFF.

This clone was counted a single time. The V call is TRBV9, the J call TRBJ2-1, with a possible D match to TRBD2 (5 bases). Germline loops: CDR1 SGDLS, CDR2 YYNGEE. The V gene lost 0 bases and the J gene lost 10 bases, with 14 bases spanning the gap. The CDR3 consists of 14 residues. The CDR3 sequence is CASSVEPRAAEQFF. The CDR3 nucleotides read TGTGCCAGCAGCGTAGAGCCGAGGGCAGCGGAGCAGTTCTTC.

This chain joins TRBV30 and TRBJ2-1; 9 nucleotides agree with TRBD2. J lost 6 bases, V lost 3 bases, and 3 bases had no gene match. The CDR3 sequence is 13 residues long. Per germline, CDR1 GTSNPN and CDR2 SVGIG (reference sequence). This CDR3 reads CAWSLAGFNEQFF. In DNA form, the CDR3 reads TGTGCCTGGAGCCTAGCGGGATTCAATGAGCAGTTCTTC.

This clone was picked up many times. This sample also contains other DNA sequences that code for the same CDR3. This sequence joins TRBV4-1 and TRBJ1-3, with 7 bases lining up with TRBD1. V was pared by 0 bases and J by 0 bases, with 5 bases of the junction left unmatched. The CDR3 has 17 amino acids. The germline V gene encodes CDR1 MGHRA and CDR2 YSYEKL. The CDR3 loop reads CASSQDPQGLSGNTIYF. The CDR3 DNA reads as TGCGCCAGCAGCCAAGACCCACAGGGGCTCTCTGGAAACACCATATATTTT.

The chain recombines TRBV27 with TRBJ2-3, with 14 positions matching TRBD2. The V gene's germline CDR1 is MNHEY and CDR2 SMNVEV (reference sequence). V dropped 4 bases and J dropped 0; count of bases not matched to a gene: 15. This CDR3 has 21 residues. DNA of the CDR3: TGTGCCAGCAGTTCCAGACGGACTAGCGGGGGGCTATTTACTAGCACAGATACGCAGTATTTT. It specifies CASSSRRTSGGLFTSTDTQYF.

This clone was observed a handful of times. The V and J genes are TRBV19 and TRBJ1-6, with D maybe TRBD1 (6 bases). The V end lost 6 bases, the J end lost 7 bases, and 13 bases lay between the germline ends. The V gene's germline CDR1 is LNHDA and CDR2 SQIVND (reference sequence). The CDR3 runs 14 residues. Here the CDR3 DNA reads TGTGCCAGTAGCGCGACAGGTCAGAATTCACCCCTCCACTTT. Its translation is CASSATGQNSPLHF. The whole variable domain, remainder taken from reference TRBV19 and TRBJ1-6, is DGGITQSPKYLFRKEGQNVTLSCEQNLNHDAMYWYRQDPGQGLRLIYYSQIVNDFQKGDIAEGYSVSREKKESFPLTVTSAQKNPTAFYLCASSATGQNSPLHFGNGTRLTVT.